Sequencing of this TCR beta chain was carried out in a study of CD4 T cells in relation to SARS-CoV-2 and coronaviruses. Study-level background: PBMCs were cultured with antigen for roughly nine days before TCR beta sequencing. The negative reference was HIV-1 Nef peptide pool or peptide-free culture. Findings of the study overall: Monoreactive clones expanded significantly more to SARS-CoV-2 than crossreactive clones did.

The germline gives CDR1 SGHAT, CDR2 FQNNGV. The V gene lost 5 bases and the J gene lost 0 bases, with 10 bases spanning the gap. The CDR3 spans 14 residues. Repertoires were generated with immunoSEQ multiplex PCR, while TCRdb's copy carries only in-frame clones and drops some. Of around 24,000 clones in the sample, more than 60% were seen once. Unexposed donor CD4+ T cells date from 2011-2018, before the COVID-19 pandemic. CD4+ T cells were isolated from the cells after around 11 days of culture. Testing used SARS-CoV-2 S/N and four cold-coronavirus spikes on unexposed-donor CD4+ T cells, cells permitting. A word on this clone: Antigen: not known.

The chain employs TRBV11-2 and TRBJ1-1; D is ambiguous. The specimen sequenced was CD4+ T cells from PBMCs, cultured in vitro. This sequence originates from a human donor in good health. In DNA form, the CDR3 reads TGTGCCAGCAGCCTGGGGTGGGTGAACACTGAAGCTTTCTTT. Amino acids: CASSLGWVNTEAFF.